This T cell receptor (beta chain) was sequenced during a study of T-cell memory formation after mild COVID-19. The CDR3 totals 13 residues. The germline CDR1 and CDR2 sequences are DFQATT and SNEGSKA (reference sequence). The ends lost 4 bases at V and 9 bases at J; junction bases unmatched: 5. This clonotype was detected a few times. TCRdb independently ran MiXCR on the 5' RACE reads; one entry per CDR3 protein. The repertoire holds around 200,000 distinct CDR3 sequences, with over 9.5% as singletons. V gene TRBV20-1 combines with J gene TRBJ1-6; TRBD1 matches 8 bases. Material: PBMCs or a T cell subset sorted from them (not recorded which). The clonotype comes from a man in his late teens or twenties who had mild COVID-19 (a few samples of this study predate the infection). Cell type and time point are not known. The CDR3 DNA reads TGCAGTGCTAATCAGGGGGCTACTTCACCCCTCCACTTT. Protein: CSANQGATSPLHF.